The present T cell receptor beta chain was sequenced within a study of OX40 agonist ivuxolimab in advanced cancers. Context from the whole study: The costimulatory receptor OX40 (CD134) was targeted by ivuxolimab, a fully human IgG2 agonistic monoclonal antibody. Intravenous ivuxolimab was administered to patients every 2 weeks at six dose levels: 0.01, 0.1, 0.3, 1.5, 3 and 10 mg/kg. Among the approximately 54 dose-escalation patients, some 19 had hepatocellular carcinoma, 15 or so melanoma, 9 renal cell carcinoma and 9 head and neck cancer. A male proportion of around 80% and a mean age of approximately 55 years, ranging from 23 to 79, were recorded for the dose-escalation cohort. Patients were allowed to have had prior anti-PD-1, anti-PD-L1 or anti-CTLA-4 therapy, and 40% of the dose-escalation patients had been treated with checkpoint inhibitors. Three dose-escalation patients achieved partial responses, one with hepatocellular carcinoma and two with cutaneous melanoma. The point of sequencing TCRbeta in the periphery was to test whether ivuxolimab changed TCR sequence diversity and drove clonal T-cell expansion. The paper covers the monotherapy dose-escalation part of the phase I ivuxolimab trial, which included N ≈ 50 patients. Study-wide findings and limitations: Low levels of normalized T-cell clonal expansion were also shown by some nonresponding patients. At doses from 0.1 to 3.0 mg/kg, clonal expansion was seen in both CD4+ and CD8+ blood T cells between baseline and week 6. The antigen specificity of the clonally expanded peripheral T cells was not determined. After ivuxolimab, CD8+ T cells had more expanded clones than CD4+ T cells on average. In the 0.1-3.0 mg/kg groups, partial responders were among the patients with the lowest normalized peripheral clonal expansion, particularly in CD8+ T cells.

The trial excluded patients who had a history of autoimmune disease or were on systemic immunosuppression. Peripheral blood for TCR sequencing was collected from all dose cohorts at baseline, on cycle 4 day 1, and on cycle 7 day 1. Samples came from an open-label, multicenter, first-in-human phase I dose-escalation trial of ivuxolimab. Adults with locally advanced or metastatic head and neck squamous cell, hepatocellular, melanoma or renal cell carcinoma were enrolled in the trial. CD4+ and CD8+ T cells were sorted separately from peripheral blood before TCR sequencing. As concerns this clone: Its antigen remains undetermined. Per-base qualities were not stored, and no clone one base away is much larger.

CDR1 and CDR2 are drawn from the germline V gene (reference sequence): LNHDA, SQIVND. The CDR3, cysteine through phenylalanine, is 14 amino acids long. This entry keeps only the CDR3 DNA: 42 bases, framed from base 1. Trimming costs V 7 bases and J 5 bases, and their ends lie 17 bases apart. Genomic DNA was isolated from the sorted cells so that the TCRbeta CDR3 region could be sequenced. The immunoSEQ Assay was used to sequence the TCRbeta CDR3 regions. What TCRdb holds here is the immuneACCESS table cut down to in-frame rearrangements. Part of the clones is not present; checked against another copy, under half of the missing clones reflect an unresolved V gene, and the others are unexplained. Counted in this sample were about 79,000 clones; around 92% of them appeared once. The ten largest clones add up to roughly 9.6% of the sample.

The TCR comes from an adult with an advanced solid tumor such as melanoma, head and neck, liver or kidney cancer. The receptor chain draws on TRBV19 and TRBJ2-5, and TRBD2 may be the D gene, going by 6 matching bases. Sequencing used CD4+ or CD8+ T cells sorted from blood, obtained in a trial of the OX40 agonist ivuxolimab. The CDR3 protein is CASTNGTGRETQYF. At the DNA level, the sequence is TGTGCCAGTACTAACGGGACTGGACGGGAGACCCAGTACTTC. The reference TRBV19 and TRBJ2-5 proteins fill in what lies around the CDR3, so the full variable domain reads DGGITQSPKYLFRKEGQNVTLSCEQNLNHDAMYWYRQDPGQGLRLIYYSQIVNDFQKGDIAEGYSVSREKKESFPLTVTSAQKNPTAFYLCASTNGTGRETQYFGPGTRLLVL.